What follows describes a single T cell receptor beta chain. These data come from a study of blood T cell repertoires in COVID-19. About the study: COVID-19 samples, acute and convalescent, were from the United States, Italy and Spain.

Clones were read by immunoSEQ multiplex PCR, and TCRdb kept only the in-frame ones, dropping some. The repertoire holds 500,000 or so clones, with 75% to 90% as singletons. Looked up from germline, CDR1 is LGHNT and CDR2 is FRNRAP. The V segment lost 7 bases and the J segment 9 bases; nucleotides outside the gene matches: 9. The CDR3 is made up of 14 amino acids. Study members were between about 18 and 90 years old and lived in 20 to 30 US regions. Categorization into cohorts depended on clinical history that participants reported. Either two negative PCRs, clearance, or symptom resolution qualified Cohort 3 donors as recovered.

The sequencing input was PBMCs or T cells enriched from blood (not recorded which). The J gene is TRBJ1-6, the V gene TRBV12-5; 7 nucleotides line up with TRBD1. The origin of this receptor is a woman under 30 who had recovered from COVID-19. Written as DNA, the CDR3 is TGTGCTAGTGATGGCGGACAGGCCACTTCACCCCTCCACTTT. It codes for CASDGGQATSPLHF.